Listed below are T cell receptor beta chains from one sample, sequenced in a study of CD8 T cells in ankylosing spondylitis. TCRdb re-analysed the 5' RACE reads in MiXCR, keeping a single row per CDR3 protein. The data contain 500,000 or so distinct CDR3 sequences, 5.3% of them singletons. Sequencing was performed on blood, either unsorted or a sorted T cell fraction (not recorded which). All receptors come from a male donor with ankylosing spondylitis. CDR3s include the opening cysteine and the closing phenylalanine or tryptophan. A D gene is named only where the DNA matches it firmly. Clone size is stated in some rows and not others, as once, few, many or a class when expanded.

>NA|TRBV7-2|TRBJ2-5|TRBD1
TGTGCCAGCAGCATGCGTCCGCCGGACAGGGGGTCCGGTACCCAGTACTTC
CASSMRPPDRGSGTQYF
>many|TRBV7-2|TRBJ1-6|NA
TGTGCCAGCAGCCCAGTGAATTCACCCCTCCACTTT
CASSPVNSPLHF
>NA|TRBV6-2/TRBV6-3|TRBJ2-5|NA
TGTGCCAGCAGAAAAGTCTTGGCAGGTGACGAGACCCAGTACTTC
CASRKVLAGDETQYF
>many|TRBV20-1|TRBJ2-1|NA
TGCAGCCAGATACGGGAAGGGTTTAATGAGCAGTTCTTC
CSQIREGFNEQFF
>many|TRBV15|TRBJ2-4|NA
TGTGCCACCAGCAGAGATATCAGGATTCAGTACTTC
CATSRDIRIQYF
>many|TRBV7-2|TRBJ1-2|TRBD1
TGTGCCAGCAGCTTTTTACAGGGGGACTATGGCTACACCTTC
CASSFLQGDYGYTF
>many|TRBV4-3|TRBJ2-1|TRBD2
TGCGCCAGCAGCCAAGTTGTGCTAGCGGACTCCTACAATGAGCAGTTCTTC
CASSQVVLADSYNEQFF
>many|TRBV7-8|TRBJ2-3|NA
TGTGCCAGCAGCTTACAATCGGGGTGGACAGATACGCAGTATTTT
CASSLQSGWTDTQYF
>many|TRBV7-2|TRBJ2-1|NA
TGTGCCAGCAGCTTAGGGGGGTGGGCGAGTGAGCAGTTCTTC
CASSLGGWASEQFF
>many|TRBV29-1|TRBJ1-4|TRBD1
TGCAGCGTTGGGAGGGACAGGAGAAATGAAAAACTGTTTTTT
CSVGRDRRNEKLFF
>few|TRBV3-1|TRBJ2-7|NA
TGTGCCAGCAGCCAAGTATCAGGAATCTACGAGCAGTACTTC
CASSQVSGIYEQYF
>many|TRBV7-9|TRBJ1-1|NA
TGTGCCAGCGGATATCAGAACACTGAAGCTTTCTTT
CASGYQNTEAFF
>few|TRBV20-1|TRBJ1-6|NA
TGCAGTGCTAGTAAGTCTGTTCGTCAGGATTCACCCCTCCACTTT
CSASKSVRQDSPLHF
>many|TRBV5-6|TRBJ2-7|NA
TGTGCCAGCAGCCCCCGTGATAGCTACGAGCAGTACTTC
CASSPRDSYEQYF
>many|TRBV7-6|TRBJ2-7|NA
TGTGCCAGCAGCTTAGAGGCAGGGCCCTTCTCCTACGAGCAGTACTTC
CASSLEAGPFSYEQYF
>many|TRBV20-1|TRBJ1-1|TRBD1
TGCAGTGCGGAGACAGGGGTGAACACTGAAGCTTTCTTT
CSAETGVNTEAFF
>many|TRBV6-5|TRBJ2-7|NA
TGTGCCAGCAGTTCCCATCAGGGAGCCTACGAGCAGTACTTC
CASSSHQGAYEQYF
>many|TRBV20-1|TRBJ1-5|TRBD1
TGCAGTGCTAATTCCGGCAGGGGGGATCAGCCCCAGCATTTT
CSANSGRGDQPQHF
>many|TRBV6-2/TRBV6-3|TRBJ1-1|NA
TGTGCCAGCAGTTCCCCTTCTAAGGGCACTGAAGCTTTCTTT
CASSSPSKGTEAFF
>many|TRBV5-1|TRBJ1-1|NA
TGCGCCAGCAGCCTGACTTGGGGCACTGAAGCTTTCTTT
CASSLTWGTEAFF
>many|TRBV5-6|TRBJ1-1|NA
TGTGCCAGCAGTTCCGACAGGAGCGCCACTGAAGCTTTCTTT
CASSSDRSATEAFF
>many|TRBV27|TRBJ1-1|NA
TGTGCCAGCAGGAGTCGTGGAATCGGCACTGAAGCTTTCTTT
CASRSRGIGTEAFF
>many|TRBV29-1|TRBJ2-3|NA
TGCAGCGTTGAGTTGGGACTTTCGAGGAGCACAGATACGCAGTATTTT
CSVELGLSRSTDTQYF
>many|TRBV11-3|TRBJ2-3|NA
TGTGCCAGCAGCTTAGATCAGGGAAGCACAGATACGCAGTATTTT
CASSLDQGSTDTQYF
>many|TRBV12-3/TRBV12-4|TRBJ2-6|NA
TGTGCCAGCAGTTTAACAACCGTGTCTGGGGCCAACGTCCTGACTTTC
CASSLTTVSGANVLTF
>many|TRBV29-1|TRBJ1-2|TRBD1
TGCAGCGTTGAACGGGACAGGGCGGGCGGCTACACCTTC
CSVERDRAGGYTF
>many|TRBV12-3/TRBV12-4|TRBJ1-5|NA
TGTGCCACCGTTAAGGGGTGGAAGAATCAGCCCCAGCATTTT
CATVKGWKNQPQHF
>many|TRBV12-3/TRBV12-4|TRBJ1-2|NA
TGTGCCAGCAGTAACCAACACCCCACCTTC
CASSNQHPTF
>few|TRBV18|TRBJ2-5|NA
TGTGCCAGCTCACCCCCGAATTCAGAGACCCAGTACTTC
CASSPPNSETQYF
>many|TRBV7-2|TRBJ2-2|TRBD2
TGTGCCAGCAGCCTCGTAGCGGGATCCAACACCGGGGAGCTGTTTTTT
CASSLVAGSNTGELFF
>NA|TRBV18|TRBJ1-1|NA
TGTGCCAGCTCCCCGGAAGCTTATATGGACACTGAAGCTTTCTTT
CASSPEAYMDTEAFF